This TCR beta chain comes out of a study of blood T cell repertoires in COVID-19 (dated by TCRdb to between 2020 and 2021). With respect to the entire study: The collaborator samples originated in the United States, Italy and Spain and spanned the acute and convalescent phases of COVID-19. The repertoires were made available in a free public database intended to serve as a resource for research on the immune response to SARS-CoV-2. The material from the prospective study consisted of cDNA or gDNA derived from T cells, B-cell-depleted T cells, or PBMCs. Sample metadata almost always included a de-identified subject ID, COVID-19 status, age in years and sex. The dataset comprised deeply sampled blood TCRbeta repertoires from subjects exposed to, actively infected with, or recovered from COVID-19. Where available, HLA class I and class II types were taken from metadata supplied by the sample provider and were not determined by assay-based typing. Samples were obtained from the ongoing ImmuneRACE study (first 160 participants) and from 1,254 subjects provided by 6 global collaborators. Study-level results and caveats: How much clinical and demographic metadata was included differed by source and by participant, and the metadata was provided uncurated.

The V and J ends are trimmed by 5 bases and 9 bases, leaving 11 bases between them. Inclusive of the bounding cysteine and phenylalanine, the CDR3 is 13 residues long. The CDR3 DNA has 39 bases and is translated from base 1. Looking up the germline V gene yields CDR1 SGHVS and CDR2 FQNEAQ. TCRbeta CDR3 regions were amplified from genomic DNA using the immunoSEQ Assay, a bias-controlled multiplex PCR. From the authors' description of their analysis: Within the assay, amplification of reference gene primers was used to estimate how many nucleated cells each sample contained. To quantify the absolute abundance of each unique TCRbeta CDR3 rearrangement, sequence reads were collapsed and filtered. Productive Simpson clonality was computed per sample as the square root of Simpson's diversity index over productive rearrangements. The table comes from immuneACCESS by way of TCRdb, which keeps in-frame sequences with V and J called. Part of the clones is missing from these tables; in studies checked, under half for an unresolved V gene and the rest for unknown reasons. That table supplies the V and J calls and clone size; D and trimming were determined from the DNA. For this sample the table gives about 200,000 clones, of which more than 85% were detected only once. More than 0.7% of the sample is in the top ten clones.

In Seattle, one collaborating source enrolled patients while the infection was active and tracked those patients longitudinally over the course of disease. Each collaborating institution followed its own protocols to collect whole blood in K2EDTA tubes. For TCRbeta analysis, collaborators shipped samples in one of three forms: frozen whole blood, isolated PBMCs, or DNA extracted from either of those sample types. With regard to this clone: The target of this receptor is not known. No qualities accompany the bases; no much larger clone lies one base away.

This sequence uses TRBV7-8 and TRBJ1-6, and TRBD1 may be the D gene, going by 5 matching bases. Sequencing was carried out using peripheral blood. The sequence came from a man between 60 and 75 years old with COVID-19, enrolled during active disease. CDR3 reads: CASSGQGSSPLHF. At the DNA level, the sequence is TGTGCCAGCAGCGGGCAGGGAAGTTCACCCCTCCACTTT.